The rows below give T cell receptor beta chains drawn from one sample of a study of blood T cells in healthy people across ages. TCRdb ran MiXCR on the 5' RACE reads and lists one entry per CDR3 protein. This table holds fewer than 750,000 distinct CDR3 sequences, more than 45% found once. Material: blood. These receptors were collected from a woman at least 80 years old in good health. The CDR3 runs from the conserved cysteine through the conserved F or W. D genes are given only for firm matches. The size entry is marked missing in some rows and otherwise reads once, few, many or a size class.

D gene: NA
clone size: few
V gene: TRBV6-2/TRBV6-3
J gene: TRBJ2-1
CDR3 DNA: TGTGCCAGCACCTTGATCAGGGGGGCTAACAATGAGCAGTTCTTC
CDR3 protein: CASTLIRGANNEQFF

D gene: TRBD1
clone size: NA
V gene: TRBV6-1
J gene: TRBJ2-3
CDR3 DNA: TGTGCCGGCCAAGGCTGGGGGACAGGGGCAGATACGCAGTATTTT
CDR3 protein: CAGQGWGTGADTQYF

D gene: NA
clone size: many
V gene: TRBV5-1
J gene: TRBJ2-3
CDR3 DNA: TGCGCCAGCAGCTTGTTCGGGCAGTACACAGATACGCAGTATTTT
CDR3 protein: CASSLFGQYTDTQYF

D gene: NA
clone size: many
V gene: TRBV7-9
J gene: TRBJ2-1
CDR3 DNA: TGTGCCAGCAGCTTAGTATGGTCAAATGAGCAGTTCTTC
CDR3 protein: CASSLVWSNEQFF

D gene: NA
clone size: NA
V gene: TRBV10-3
J gene: TRBJ2-3
CDR3 DNA: TGTGCCATCAACGAGGGTCTGACAGATACGCAGTATTTT
CDR3 protein: CAINEGLTDTQYF

D gene: TRBD2
clone size: many
V gene: TRBV6-4
J gene: TRBJ2-3
CDR3 DNA: TGTGCCAGCAGCCATAGCGGGGGGGAAGGAGATACGCAGTATTTT
CDR3 protein: CASSHSGGEGDTQYF

D gene: NA
clone size: few
V gene: TRBV27
J gene: TRBJ1-1
CDR3 DNA: TGTGCCAGCAGTTCACTAGACCGAGTCGGGGGTAGGAACACTGAAGCTTTCTTT
CDR3 protein: CASSSLDRVGGRNTEAFF

D gene: NA
clone size: few
V gene: TRBV5-1
J gene: TRBJ2-5
CDR3 DNA: TGCGCCAGCAGCTTTATAGCGCAAGAGACCCAGTACTTC
CDR3 protein: CASSFIAQETQYF

D gene: TRBD2
clone size: NA
V gene: TRBV13
J gene: TRBJ2-3
CDR3 DNA: TGTGCCAGCAGCCAGCGGCGGGGGACAGATACGCAGTATTTT
CDR3 protein: CASSQRRGTDTQYF

D gene: TRBD1
clone size: NA
V gene: TRBV3-1
J gene: TRBJ2-5
CDR3 DNA: TGTGCCAGCAGCCGTCACGACAGGGAAGAGACCCAGTACTTC
CDR3 protein: CASSRHDREETQYF

D gene: NA
clone size: few
V gene: TRBV2
J gene: TRBJ2-2
CDR3 DNA: TGTGCCAGCAGTGATCCAGGGGACACCGGGGAGCTGTTTTTT
CDR3 protein: CASSDPGDTGELFF

D gene: TRBD1
clone size: NA
V gene: TRBV20-1
J gene: TRBJ2-7
CDR3 DNA: TGCAGTGCTAGAGGGGACAGGGGCATCTACGAGCAGTACTTC
CDR3 protein: CSARGDRGIYEQYF

D gene: NA
clone size: NA
V gene: TRBV29-1
J gene: TRBJ2-1
CDR3 DNA: TGCAGCGTGGAAGACATCTACTCCTACAATGAGCAGTTCTTC
CDR3 protein: CSVEDIYSYNEQFF

D gene: NA
clone size: NA
V gene: TRBV12-3/TRBV12-4
J gene: TRBJ2-3
CDR3 DNA: TGTGCCAGCAGTTTAGGGACAAGCAGGGATACGCAGTATTTT
CDR3 protein: CASSLGTSRDTQYF

D gene: TRBD2
clone size: NA
V gene: TRBV27
J gene: TRBJ2-1
CDR3 DNA: TGTGCCAGCAGTTTGAGCGCGCGGGGGATAAACAATGAGCAGTTCTTC
CDR3 protein: CASSLSARGINNEQFF

D gene: NA
clone size: NA
V gene: TRBV20-1
J gene: TRBJ1-5
CDR3 DNA: TGCAGTGCTAGGGACCTGTACTCCAATCAGCCCCAGCATTTT
CDR3 protein: CSARDLYSNQPQHF

D gene: TRBD1
clone size: NA
V gene: TRBV7-7
J gene: TRBJ2-5
CDR3 DNA: TGTGCCGGCAGCTTAGGGACAGGACGGGTTAATGAGCAGTACTTC
CDR3 protein: CAGSLGTGRVNEQYF

D gene: NA
clone size: many
V gene: TRBV5-1
J gene: TRBJ2-3
CDR3 DNA: TGCGCCAGCAGCTTGCCCAGCTATACGCAGTATTTT
CDR3 protein: CASSLPSYTQYF

D gene: NA
clone size: NA
V gene: TRBV28
J gene: TRBJ1-6
CDR3 DNA: TGTGCCAGTGGGGACTCGAGCTCCTATAATTCACCCCTCCACTTT
CDR3 protein: CASGDSSSYNSPLHF

D gene: NA
clone size: few
V gene: TRBV28
J gene: TRBJ2-2
CDR3 DNA: TGTGCCAGCAGTCGGTCGGACAGAAACACCGGGGAGCTGTTTTTT
CDR3 protein: CASSRSDRNTGELFF

D gene: NA
clone size: NA
V gene: TRBV5-1
J gene: TRBJ2-1
CDR3 DNA: TGCGCCAGCAGCCCCCGGGACGTATACAATGAGCAGTTCTTC
CDR3 protein: CASSPRDVYNEQFF

D gene: NA
clone size: NA
V gene: TRBV7-3
J gene: TRBJ1-1
CDR3 DNA: TGTGCCAGCAGCCCCTCGGGCAGTATGAACACTGAAGCTTTCTTT
CDR3 protein: CASSPSGSMNTEAFF

D gene: NA
clone size: few
V gene: TRBV5-1
J gene: TRBJ2-3
CDR3 DNA: TGCGCCAGCAGCCAACCGGGGACTAGCACAGATACGCAGTATTTT
CDR3 protein: CASSQPGTSTDTQYF

D gene: TRBD2
clone size: NA
V gene: TRBV5-1
J gene: TRBJ2-3
CDR3 DNA: TGCGCCAGCAGCTTGGCACCGACTAGCGGGGTCTCAGATACGCAGTATTTT
CDR3 protein: CASSLAPTSGVSDTQYF

D gene: NA
clone size: many
V gene: TRBV12-3/TRBV12-4
J gene: TRBJ1-2
CDR3 DNA: TGTGCCAGCAGTCCCAGGGTATGGGCCTTATACACCTTC
CDR3 protein: CASSPRVWALYTF

D gene: NA
clone size: NA
V gene: TRBV20-1
J gene: TRBJ2-7
CDR3 DNA: TGCAGTGCTAGTGCCGTGGGGCAGTCCTCTTGGGACGAGCAGTACTTC
CDR3 protein: CSASAVGQSSWDEQYF

D gene: NA
clone size: NA
V gene: TRBV7-6
J gene: TRBJ2-7
CDR3 DNA: TGTGCCAGCAGCTTCCCTCGACAGGCCCTTACCTACGAGCAGTACTTC
CDR3 protein: CASSFPRQALTYEQYF

D gene: NA
clone size: many
V gene: TRBV28
J gene: TRBJ1-2
CDR3 DNA: TGTGCCAGCAGCCGGGGGCGTAGCTATGGCTACACCTTC
CDR3 protein: CASSRGRSYGYTF

D gene: NA
clone size: NA
V gene: TRBV10-3
J gene: TRBJ1-1
CDR3 DNA: TGTGCCGCCCACAGTGCCCTCGGAGCTTTCTTT
CDR3 protein: CAAHSALGAFF

D gene: NA
clone size: NA
V gene: TRBV11-2
J gene: TRBJ2-1
CDR3 DNA: TGTGCCAGCAGCTATCTTATGGACAGCTCCTACAATGAGCAGTTCTTC
CDR3 protein: CASSYLMDSSYNEQFF

D gene: NA
clone size: NA
V gene: TRBV28
J gene: TRBJ2-2
CDR3 DNA: TGTGCCAGCGGCCGAGACAACACCGGGGAGCTGTTTTTT
CDR3 protein: CASGRDNTGELFF

D gene: NA
clone size: NA
V gene: TRBV7-9
J gene: TRBJ2-3
CDR3 DNA: TGTGCCAGCAGCCCGGGAACTCAGGGGAGCGGAGATACGCAGTATTTT
CDR3 protein: CASSPGTQGSGDTQYF

D gene: TRBD2
clone size: NA
V gene: TRBV20-1
J gene: TRBJ2-7
CDR3 DNA: TGCAGTGCGCCGAGCGGGAGGGCCTTTCGCGAGCAGTACTTC
CDR3 protein: CSAPSGRAFREQYF

D gene: NA
clone size: many
V gene: TRBV27
J gene: TRBJ1-5
CDR3 DNA: TGTGCCAGCAGTTTATGGGGAGATTCCAATCAGCCCCAGCATTTT
CDR3 protein: CASSLWGDSNQPQHF

D gene: NA
clone size: NA
V gene: TRBV28
J gene: TRBJ2-7
CDR3 DNA: TGTGCCAGTCGGATGGGCGGCGCCCGCTACGAGCAGTACTTC
CDR3 protein: CASRMGGARYEQYF

D gene: NA
clone size: few
V gene: TRBV29-1
J gene: TRBJ2-7
CDR3 DNA: TGCAGCGTTTCAGAAGGGTCCTCCTCCGAGCAGTACTTC
CDR3 protein: CSVSEGSSSEQYF

D gene: TRBD1
clone size: NA
V gene: TRBV6-1
J gene: TRBJ1-6
CDR3 DNA: TGTGCCAGCAGTGACCACGTGACAGGGAGTAATTCACCCCTCCACTTT
CDR3 protein: CASSDHVTGSNSPLHF

D gene: NA
clone size: NA
V gene: TRBV2
J gene: TRBJ1-6
CDR3 DNA: TGTGCCAGCAGTGAAGAAAAGGGGGGCTCACCCCTCCACTTT
CDR3 protein: CASSEEKGGSPLHF

D gene: NA
clone size: NA
V gene: TRBV20-1
J gene: TRBJ1-1
CDR3 DNA: TGCAGTGCCTCTAACCCCTTCGGGACTGAAGCTTTCTTT
CDR3 protein: CSASNPFGTEAFF

D gene: NA
clone size: few
V gene: TRBV10-3
J gene: TRBJ2-7
CDR3 DNA: TGTGCCATCAGTGAGTCTCCGTACAATGAGCAGTACTTC
CDR3 protein: CAISESPYNEQYF

D gene: TRBD2
clone size: NA
V gene: TRBV3-1
J gene: TRBJ2-5
CDR3 DNA: TGTGCCAGCAGCCATGGCGGGAGTAGAGAGACCCAGTACTTC
CDR3 protein: CASSHGGSRETQYF

D gene: TRBD1
clone size: NA
V gene: TRBV12-3/TRBV12-4
J gene: TRBJ1-2
CDR3 DNA: TGTGCCAGCTGGGGGACAGGGGGCTATGGCTACACCTTC
CDR3 protein: CASWGTGGYGYTF

D gene: NA
clone size: NA
V gene: TRBV28
J gene: TRBJ2-1
CDR3 DNA: TGTGCCAGCAGCTTAAAGGTACCCAATGAGCAGTTCTTC
CDR3 protein: CASSLKVPNEQFF

D gene: TRBD2
clone size: NA
V gene: TRBV7-2
J gene: TRBJ2-1
CDR3 DNA: TGTGCCAGCAGGAACCTCCTAGCGGGGTCCTACAATGAGCAGTTCTTC
CDR3 protein: CASRNLLAGSYNEQFF

D gene: TRBD2
clone size: few
V gene: TRBV12-3/TRBV12-4
J gene: TRBJ2-1
CDR3 DNA: TGTGCCGGTCGGACTAGCGGGGCGAGCTCCTACAATGAGCAGTTCTTC
CDR3 protein: CAGRTSGASSYNEQFF

D gene: NA
clone size: NA
V gene: TRBV6-5
J gene: TRBJ2-2
CDR3 DNA: TGTGCCAGCAGTACAGGGACGGAAAACACCGGGGAGCTGTTTTTT
CDR3 protein: CASSTGTENTGELFF

D gene: TRBD1
clone size: few
V gene: TRBV2
J gene: TRBJ1-2
CDR3 DNA: TGTGCCAGCTCAGGGACAGGGTCTAGGTATGGCTACACCTTC
CDR3 protein: CASSGTGSRYGYTF

D gene: NA
clone size: NA
V gene: TRBV4-2
J gene: TRBJ2-7
CDR3 DNA: TGTGCCAGCAGCCAAGGGGAGACGGGGATCGACGAGCAGTACTTC
CDR3 protein: CASSQGETGIDEQYF

D gene: NA
clone size: many
V gene: TRBV2
J gene: TRBJ2-5
CDR3 DNA: TGTGCCAGCAGTGTTCTAGGGGCGGAGGAGACCCAGTACTTC
CDR3 protein: CASSVLGAEETQYF

D gene: TRBD1
clone size: NA
V gene: TRBV7-9
J gene: TRBJ2-3
CDR3 DNA: TGTGCCAGCAGGCTCCGGGACAGGGACCCCCCTGATACGCAGTATTTT
CDR3 protein: CASRLRDRDPPDTQYF

D gene: NA
clone size: few
V gene: TRBV10-3
J gene: TRBJ1-5
CDR3 DNA: TGTGCCACCGACCCTTCCGGGGGCAATCAGCCCCAGCATTTT
CDR3 protein: CATDPSGGNQPQHF

D gene: NA
clone size: NA
V gene: TRBV5-6
J gene: TRBJ2-3
CDR3 DNA: TGTGCCAGCAGCTTAGTGGGACTCAGGGACGGAATAGATACGCAGTATTTT
CDR3 protein: CASSLVGLRDGIDTQYF

D gene: NA
clone size: many
V gene: TRBV5-1
J gene: TRBJ2-2
CDR3 DNA: TGCGCCAGCAGCTTGGGACTTCACACCGGGGAGCTGTTTTTT
CDR3 protein: CASSLGLHTGELFF

D gene: NA
clone size: NA
V gene: TRBV9
J gene: TRBJ1-1
CDR3 DNA: TGTGCCAGCAGCGTCGGGCAGGGGCGTAATGAAGCTTTCTTT
CDR3 protein: CASSVGQGRNEAFF

D gene: NA
clone size: NA
V gene: TRBV18
J gene: TRBJ2-2
CDR3 DNA: TGTGCCAGCTCACCCAGGCCCCCCGGGACGCCGAACACCGGGGAGCTGTTTTTT
CDR3 protein: CASSPRPPGTPNTGELFF